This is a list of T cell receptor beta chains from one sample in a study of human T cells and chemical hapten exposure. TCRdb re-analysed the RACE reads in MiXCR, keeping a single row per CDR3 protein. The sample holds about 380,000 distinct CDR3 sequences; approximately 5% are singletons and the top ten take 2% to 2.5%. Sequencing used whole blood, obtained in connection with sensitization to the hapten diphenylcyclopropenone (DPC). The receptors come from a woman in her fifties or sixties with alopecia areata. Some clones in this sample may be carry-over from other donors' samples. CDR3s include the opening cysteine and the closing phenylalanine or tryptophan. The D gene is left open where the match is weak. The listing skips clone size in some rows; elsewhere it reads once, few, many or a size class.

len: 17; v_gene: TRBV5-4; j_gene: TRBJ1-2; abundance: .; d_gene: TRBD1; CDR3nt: TGTGCCAGCATCTACGGGACAGGGCAACTTGAAAACTATGGCTACACCTTC; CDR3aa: CASIYGTGQLENYGYTF
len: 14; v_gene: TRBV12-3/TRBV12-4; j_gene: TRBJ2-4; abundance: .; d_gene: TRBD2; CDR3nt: TGTGCCAGCAGGCAAGCGGGGGGGGAAAACATTCAGTACTTC; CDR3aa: CASRQAGGENIQYF
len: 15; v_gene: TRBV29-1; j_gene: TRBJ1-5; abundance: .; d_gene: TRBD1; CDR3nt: TGCAGCGCCGTCCCCTGCAGACAGGGTGGTCAGCCCCAGCATTTT; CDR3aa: CSAVPCRQGGQPQHF
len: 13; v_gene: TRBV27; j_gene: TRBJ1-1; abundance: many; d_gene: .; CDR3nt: TGTGCCACCGCGGAAAGGGGGTGGTCTGAAGCTTTCTTT; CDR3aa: CATAERGWSEAFF
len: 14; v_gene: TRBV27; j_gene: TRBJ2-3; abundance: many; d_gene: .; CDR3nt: TGTGCCAGCAGTTTATTAAGGGGACAAGCTACGCAGTATTTT; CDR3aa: CASSLLRGQATQYF
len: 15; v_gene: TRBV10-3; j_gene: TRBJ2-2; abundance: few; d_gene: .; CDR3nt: TGTGCCATCAGTGACGCTACTAGCCGCACCGGGGAGCTGTTTTTT; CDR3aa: CAISDATSRTGELFF
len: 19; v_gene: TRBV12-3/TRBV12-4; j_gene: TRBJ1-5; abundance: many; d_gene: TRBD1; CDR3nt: TGTGCCAGCAGTTTAGCCCTAGGACAGGAAAAGAATAGCAATCAGCCCCAGCATTTT; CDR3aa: CASSLALGQEKNSNQPQHF
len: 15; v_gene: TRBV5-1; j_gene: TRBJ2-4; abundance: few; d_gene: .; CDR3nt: TGCGCCAGCAGCTTGGATGGGGTTGCCAAAAACATTCAGTACTTC; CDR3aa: CASSLDGVAKNIQYF
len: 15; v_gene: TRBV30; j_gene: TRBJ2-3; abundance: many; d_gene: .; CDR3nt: TGTGCCTGGAGTGTAGGGGGGAGGGCCCCAGATACGCAGTATTTT; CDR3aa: CAWSVGGRAPDTQYF
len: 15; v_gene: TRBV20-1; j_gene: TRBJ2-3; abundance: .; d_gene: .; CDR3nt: TGCAGTGCCAGAGAAACAGGGAGGCGCACAGATACGCAGTATTTT; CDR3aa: CSARETGRRTDTQYF
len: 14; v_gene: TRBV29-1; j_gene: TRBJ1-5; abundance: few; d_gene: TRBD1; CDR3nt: TGCAGCGTTCTGGACAGGTCCTTTGATCAGCCCCAGCATTTT; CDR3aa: CSVLDRSFDQPQHF
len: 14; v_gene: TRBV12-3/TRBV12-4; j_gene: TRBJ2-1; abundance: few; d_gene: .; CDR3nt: TGTGCCAGCAGTTTTCCGGACAGCAAGGGTGAGCAGTTCTTC; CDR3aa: CASSFPDSKGEQFF
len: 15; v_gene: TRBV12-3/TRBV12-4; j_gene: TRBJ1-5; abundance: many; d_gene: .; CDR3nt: TGTGCCAGCAGTATCTTACAGGGACCCAATCAGCCCCAGCATTTT; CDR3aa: CASSILQGPNQPQHF
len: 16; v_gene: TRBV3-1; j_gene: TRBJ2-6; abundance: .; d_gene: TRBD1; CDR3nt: TGTGCCAGCGGACAGGGGTGGAATGCTGGGGCCAACGTCCTGACTTTC; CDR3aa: CASGQGWNAGANVLTF
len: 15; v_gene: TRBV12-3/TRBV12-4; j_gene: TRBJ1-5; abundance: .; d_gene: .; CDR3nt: TGTGCCAGCAGTTTAGAGGAAGCCAGCAATCAGCCCCAGCATTTT; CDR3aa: CASSLEEASNQPQHF
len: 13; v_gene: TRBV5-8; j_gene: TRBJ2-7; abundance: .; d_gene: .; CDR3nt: TGTGCCAGCAGTTTTCGACAGACCTACGAGCAGTACTTC; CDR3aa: CASSFRQTYEQYF
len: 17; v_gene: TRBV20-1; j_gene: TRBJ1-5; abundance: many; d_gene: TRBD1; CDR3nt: TGCAGTGCTAGAGTTGGGGCGGGCACAGGGGGGAATCAGCCCCAGCATTTT; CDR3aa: CSARVGAGTGGNQPQHF
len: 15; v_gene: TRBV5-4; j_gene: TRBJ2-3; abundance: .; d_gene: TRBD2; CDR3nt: TGTGCCAGCAGCGAGCTAGCGGTTAGCACAGATACGCAGTATTTT; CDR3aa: CASSELAVSTDTQYF
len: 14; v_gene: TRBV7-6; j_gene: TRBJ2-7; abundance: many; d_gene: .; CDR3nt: TGTGCCAGCAGCCCATTAGGGGCCGCGGTAGAGCAGTACTTC; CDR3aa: CASSPLGAAVEQYF
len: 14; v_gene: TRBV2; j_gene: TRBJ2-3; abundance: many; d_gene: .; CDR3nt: TGTGCCATTCGGGACTCACGTAGCACAGATACGCAGTATTTT; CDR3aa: CAIRDSRSTDTQYF
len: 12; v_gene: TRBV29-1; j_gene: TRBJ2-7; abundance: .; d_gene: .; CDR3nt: TGCAGCGTCAAGGACGGTTCCTACGAGCAGTACTTC; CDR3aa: CSVKDGSYEQYF
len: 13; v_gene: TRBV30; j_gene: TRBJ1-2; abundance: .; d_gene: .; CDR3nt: TGTGCCTGGAGTGCCATACGGAACTATGGCTACACCTTC; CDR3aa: CAWSAIRNYGYTF
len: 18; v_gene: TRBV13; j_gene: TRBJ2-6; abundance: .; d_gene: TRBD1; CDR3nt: TGTGCCAGCAGCAACGCGCGACAGGGTAACCCTGGGGCCAACGTCCTGACTTTC; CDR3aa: CASSNARQGNPGANVLTF
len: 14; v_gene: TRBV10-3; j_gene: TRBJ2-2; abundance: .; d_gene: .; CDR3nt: TGTGCCATCACCGAGACAGGAGTCACCGGGGAGCTGTTTTTT; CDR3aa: CAITETGVTGELFF
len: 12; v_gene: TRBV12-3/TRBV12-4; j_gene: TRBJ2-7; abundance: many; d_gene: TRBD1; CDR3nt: TGTGCCAGCAGTCCCAGGGGGCTCGAGCAGTACTTC; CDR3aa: CASSPRGLEQYF
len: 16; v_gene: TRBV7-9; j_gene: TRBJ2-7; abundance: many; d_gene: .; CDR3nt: TGTGCCAGCAGCCTCCTCCCATTATCCGGGATCTACGAGCAGTACTTC; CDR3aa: CASSLLPLSGIYEQYF
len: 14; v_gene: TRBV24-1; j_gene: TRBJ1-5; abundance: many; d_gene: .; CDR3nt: TGTGCCACCGGACCGGGCACAAGCAATCAGCCCCAGCATTTT; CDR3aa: CATGPGTSNQPQHF
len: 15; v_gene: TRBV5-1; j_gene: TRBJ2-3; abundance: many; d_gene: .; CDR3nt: TGCGCCAGCAGCCCCGACGGCGTGGGCTCGGATACGCAGTATTTT; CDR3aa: CASSPDGVGSDTQYF
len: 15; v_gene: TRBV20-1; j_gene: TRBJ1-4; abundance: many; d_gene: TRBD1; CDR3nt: TGCAGTGCTAGAGATGTGGACAGGGACAATGAAAAACTGTTTTTT; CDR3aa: CSARDVDRDNEKLFF
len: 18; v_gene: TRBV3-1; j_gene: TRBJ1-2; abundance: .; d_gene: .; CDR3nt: TGTGCCAGCAGCCAGGGTTCTAAGACTTGGACAGCTAACTATGGCTACACCTTC; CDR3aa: CASSQGSKTWTANYGYTF
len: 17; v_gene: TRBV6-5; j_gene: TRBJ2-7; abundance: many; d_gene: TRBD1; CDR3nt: TGTGCCAGCAGTTACTCCTCCTCCGGGACAGGGCTTTACGAGCAGTACTTC; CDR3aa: CASSYSSSGTGLYEQYF